Listed here are 25 T cell receptor beta chains from one sample, sequenced in a study of shared clonotypes between healthy human individuals. The method was immunoSEQ multiplex PCR; TCRdb's version includes in-frame clones alone and lacks a portion of them. The table lists 2 million to 3 million clones, 93% of them singletons. The sequenced sample was naive CD4+ T cells from PBMCs. Sample subset: CD45RA+ positively selected. These receptors all come from a man aged 18 to 30 in good health. Some clones in this sample may be carry-over from other donors' samples.

This clone was seen only once. This chain links TRBV5-4 with TRBJ2-7, with D perhaps TRBD2 (6 bases). Deletions cut 2 bases from V and 3 bases from J, with 18 bases between. The CDR3 has 16 residues. Germline loops: CDR1 SGHNT, CDR2 YYREEE (reference sequence). The chain's CDR3 is CASSFGIGAGLYEQYF. The CDR3 bases are TGTGCCAGCAGCTTCGGCATTGGGGCGGGACTCTACGAGCAGTACTTC.

This sequence joins TRBV19 and TRBJ1-1; a weak D match, TRBD1 (5 bases). Germline assignment: CDR1 LNHDA and CDR2 SQIVND (reference sequence). The CDR3 has 15 amino acids. Trimming took 4 bases from V and 0 from J, leaving 12 bases between them. Here the CDR3 reads CASSSLGTLNTEAFF. The CDR3 DNA is TGTGCCAGTAGTAGCCTCGGGACCCTGAACACTGAAGCTTTCTTT.

The V call is TRBV5-1, the J call TRBJ1-1; D is possibly TRBD1 (6 bases). Germline V gene data show CDR1 as SGHRS and CDR2 as YFSETQ. The CDR3 loop spans 14 amino acids. V dropped 5 bases and J dropped 4 bases, with 15 bases sitting between them. This chain's CDR3 is CASSSGTRGTEAFF. The CDR3 DNA sequence: TGCGCCAGCAGTTCAGGGACAAGGGGCACTGAAGCTTTCTTT.

The gene calls are TRBV7-9 and TRBJ2-7; TRBD2 aligns across 7 bases. This CDR3 comprises 14 residues. Losses at the gene ends were 6 bases for V and 3 bases for J; bases not matched to a gene: 8. Germline CDR1 is SEHNR and CDR2 is FQNEAQ (reference sequence). The CDR3 here is CASSPQGGLYEQYF. For the CDR3, the DNA is TGTGCCAGCAGTCCGCAGGGAGGGCTCTACGAGCAGTACTTC.

The CDR3 spells CASSQVLQVNQPQHF. Written as DNA, the CDR3 is TGTGCCAGCAGCCAAGTTCTACAGGTTAATCAGCCCCAGCATTTT. The chain employs TRBV4-2 and TRBJ1-5, with D possibly matching TRBD1 (5 bases). Germline V gives CDR1 LGHNA, CDR2 YNFKEQ. The V end lost 1 base, the J end lost 4 bases, and 11 bases lay between the germline ends. The CDR3 consists of 15 residues.

Here the CDR3 reads CASSPRALAGPSNEQFF. The CDR3 region has the DNA TGTGCCAGCAGCCCCCGGGCTCTAGCGGGCCCTAGTAATGAGCAGTTCTTC. V gene TRBV9 combines with J gene TRBJ2-1, with TRBD2 matching 8 bases. The CDR3 is made up of 17 amino acids. CDR1 is SGDLS and CDR2 is YYNGEE in the germline V gene. V lost 4 bases and J lost 7; bases outside the gene matches: 16.

This clone was counted at least ten times. Other DNA sequences in the sample encode the same CDR3. This chain's CDR3 is CASRTPMNTEAFF. CDR3 coding DNA: TGTGCCAGCAGGACACCTATGAACACTGAAGCTTTCTTT. This chain joins TRBV28 and TRBJ1-1; no clear D. The CDR3 totals 13 residues. The germline V and J ends were trimmed by 6 bases and 0 bases, with 8 bases remaining between them. Germline CDR1 reads MDHEN; CDR2 reads SYDVKM.

The V call is TRBV29-1, the J call TRBJ2-3; TRBD1 agrees at 8 bases. The V gene's germline CDR1 is SQVTM and CDR2 ANQGSEA. The CDR3 has 13 amino acids. The J segment lost 3 bases and the V segment lost 4 bases, leaving 3 bases of the junction unmatched. In DNA, the CDR3 is TGCAGCGTTGGTCAGGGGGCAACAGATACGCAGTATTTT. Translated, it gives CSVGQGATDTQYF.

V is TRBV5-6 and J is TRBJ1-4; maybe TRBD1 (5 bases). Trimming cost V 0 bases and J 0 bases, with 9 bases left between them. Germline V gene data show CDR1 as SGHDT and CDR2 as YYEEEE. The CDR3 covers 16 residues. CDR3 region: CASSLAPTATNEKLFF. CDR3 DNA sequence: TGTGCCAGCAGCTTGGCTCCGACAGCAACTAATGAAAAACTGTTTTTT.

This sequence joins TRBV19 and TRBJ2-5, with TRBD1 matching over 7 bases. The CDR3 length is 13 residues. The J segment lost 5 bases and the V segment lost 6 bases, leaving 6 bases of the junction unmatched. Germline V gene data show CDR1 as LNHDA and CDR2 as SQIVND (reference sequence). In DNA, the CDR3 is TGTGCCAGTAGCGAGACAGGGTGGGAGACCCAGTACTTC. Translation: CASSETGWETQYF.

The V and J genes are TRBV9 and TRBJ1-3, with D maybe TRBD1 (5 bases). Germline V lookup: CDR1 SGDLS, CDR2 YYNGEE. The V end lost 1 base, the J end lost 2 bases, and 10 bases lay between the germline ends. The CDR3 sequence is 15 residues long. The CDR3 loop is CASSVHDSTGNTIYF. CDR3 nucleotide sequence: TGTGCCAGCAGCGTACATGACAGCACTGGAAACACCATATATTTT.

The rearrangement links TRBV11-2 to TRBJ2-7; D call uncertain. Germline CDR1 reads SGHAT; CDR2 reads FQNNGV. With 3 bases removed from V and 1 base from J, the gap between germline ends came to 7 bases. This CDR3 contains 13 residues. CDR3 nucleotides: TGTGCCAGCAGCTTTGGACGTTCCTACGAGCAGTACTTC. It translates to CASSFGRSYEQYF. Using reference TRBV11-2 and TRBJ2-7 for the parts outside the CDR3, the full variable domain is EAGVAQSPRYKIIEKRQSVAFWCNPISGHATLYWYQQILGQGPKLLIQFQNNGVVDDSQLPKDRFSAERLKGVDSTLKIQPAKLEDSAVYLCASSFGRSYEQYFGPGTRLTVT.

The CDR3 bases are TGTGCCAGCAAACTGGGGGTTTCGGGTGAGCAGTTCTTC. Amino acids: CASKLGVSGEQFF. V is TRBV28 and J is TRBJ2-1; D may be TRBD1 or TRBD2 (5 bases each). The CDR3 runs 13 residues. The germline gives CDR1 MDHEN, CDR2 SYDVKM. V was shortened by 7 bases and J by 9 bases, with 16 bases between the two germline ends.

The chain combines TRBV7-8 with TRBJ2-5, with 8 bases identical to TRBD1. V trimming: 4 bases; J trimming: 5 bases; junction bases outside the gene matches: 9. The CDR3 is made up of 15 amino acids. Germline V gene data show CDR1 as SGHVS and CDR2 as FQNEAQ. The CDR3 DNA reads as TGTGCCAGCAGCTCTCTCAGGGGGCCCATGGAGACCCAGTACTTC. Translation: CASSSLRGPMETQYF. Complete variable domain (other parts from reference TRBV7-8 and TRBJ2-5): GAGVSQSPRYKVAKRGQDVALRCDPISGHVSLFWYQQALGQGPEFLTYFQNEAQLDKSGLPSDRFFAERPEGSVSTLKIQRTQQEDSAVYLCASSSLRGPMETQYFGPGTRLLVL.

This chain connects TRBV27 to TRBJ2-7; 11 bases fit TRBD2. The V gene's germline CDR1 is MNHEY and CDR2 SMNVEV (reference sequence). The CDR3 is 16 residues long. V shed 5 bases, J shed 2 bases, and the junction held 8 bases outside the gene matches. The CDR3 loop is CASSTLLAGETYEQYF. The CDR3 nucleotides are TGTGCCAGCAGTACCCTACTAGCGGGAGAAACCTACGAGCAGTACTTC.

This clone showed up just a few times. The sample contains more than one DNA sequence encoding this CDR3. This sequence joins TRBV5-1 and TRBJ2-1, with TRBD1 matching 7 bases. CDR3 length: 15 amino acids. CDR1 is SGHRS and CDR2 is YFSETQ in the germline V gene. V was clipped by 0 bases and J by 0 bases; unmatched bases: 0. CDR3: CASSLGQGSYNEQFF. CDR3 nucleotides: TGCGCCAGCAGCTTGGGACAGGGCTCCTACAATGAGCAGTTCTTC.

The rearrangement uses TRBV18 and TRBJ1-4; no clear D. This CDR3 has 14 residues. Looked up from germline, CDR1 is KGHSH and CDR2 is LQKENI. V lost 6 bases and J lost 0, with 8 bases in between. In nucleotides, the CDR3 is TGTGCCAGCTCCAACAGTTCAACTAATGAAAAACTGTTTTTT. Translated, it gives CASSNSSTNEKLFF.

CDR3 residues: CASSPLWETGAYNEQFF. The CDR3, as DNA: TGTGCCAGCAGCCCCCTCTGGGAGACAGGGGCTTACAATGAGCAGTTCTTC. The chain carries TRBV7-9 and TRBJ2-1; 8 positions agree with TRBD1. The trim removed 5 bases at V and 4 bases at J, leaving 13 bases unmatched. Germline V gives CDR1 SEHNR, CDR2 FQNEAQ (reference sequence). This CDR3 region has 17 residues. Full variable domain (remainder filled in from reference TRBV7-9 and TRBJ2-1): DTGVSQNPRHKITKRGQNVTFRCDPISEHNRLYWYRQTLGQGPEFLTYFQNEAQLEKSRLLSDRFSAERPKGSFSTLEIQRTEQGDSAMYLCASSPLWETGAYNEQFFGPGTRLTVL.

The chain links TRBV5-6 to TRBJ2-5; 7 nucleotides align to TRBD1. This CDR3 is built from 16 residues. Germline loops: CDR1 SGHDT, CDR2 YYEEEE. The V segment lost 3 bases and the J segment 2 bases; nucleotides outside the gene matches: 10. In nucleotides, the CDR3 is TGTGCCAGCAGCTCCGTGGGACAGCTAGATCAAGAGACCCAGTACTTC. Protein sequence: CASSSVGQLDQETQYF.

A word on this clone: This may stem from a read error, because a much larger clone lies one nucleotide away. This same CDR3 is encoded by further DNA sequences in the sample. The chain is built from TRBV9 and TRBJ1-1; D is perhaps TRBD1 (5 bases). CDR3 size: 13 residues. V gave up 0 bases and J gave up 4 bases, with 7 bases separating them. CDR1 and CDR2 from the germline V gene are SGDLS and YYNGEE. The CDR3 coding sequence is TGTGCCAGCAGCGTAGGGGGGAGCACTGAAGCTTTCTTT. Translated, it gives CASSVGGSTEAFF.

V usage is TRBV2 and J usage is TRBJ2-2, with D possibly TRBD1 on 6 matching bases. This CDR3 region has 15 residues. V shed 1 base and J shed 2 bases, with 8 bases lying between them. Looked up from germline, CDR1 is SNHLY and CDR2 is FYNNEI. The CDR3 protein is CASSEGGTNTGELFF. In DNA form, the CDR3 reads TGTGCCAGCAGTGAAGGAGGGACAAACACCGGGGAGCTGTTTTTT.

This chain links TRBV7-8 with TRBJ1-1; 7 nucleotides agree with TRBD1. V lost 5 bases to trimming and J lost 4 bases; unmatched junction nucleotides: 7. Germline V gene sequence: CDR1 SGHVS, CDR2 FQNEAQ. The CDR3 has 14 residues. The CDR3 here is CASSLQGSGTEAFF. The CDR3, as DNA: TGTGCCAGCAGCCTACAGGGGTCGGGCACTGAAGCTTTCTTT.

The sample holds one count of this clone. The chain combines TRBV5-5 with TRBJ2-1; 8 bases align to TRBD1. CDR1 is SGHKS, CDR2 YYEKEE, per germline (reference sequence). This CDR3 comprises 11 residues. V lost 4 bases to trimming and J lost 12 bases; unmatched junction nucleotides: 3. CDR3 coding DNA: TGTGCCAGCAGCGCGGGACAGGTGCAGTTCTTC. Translation: CASSAGQVQFF. Full variable domain (missing parts from reference TRBV5-5 and TRBJ2-1): DAGVTQSPTHLIKTRGQQVTLRCSPISGHKSVSWYQQVLGQGPQFIFQYYEKEERGRGNFPDRFSARQFPNYSSELNVNALLLGDSALYLCASSAGQVQFFGPGTRLTVL.

The genes are TRBV29-1 and TRBJ2-7; 9 bases fit TRBD2. The CDR3 is 12 amino acids. From germline, CDR1 is SQVTM and CDR2 ANQGSEA. Trimming cost V 7 bases and J 5 bases; bases outside gene matches: 6. The CDR3 DNA sequence: TGCAGCGCCGCGGGGGGGTCCAACGAGCAGTACTTC. Translation: CSAAGGSNEQYF.

The V and J genes are TRBV30 and TRBJ2-3; 7 bases fit TRBD2. Germline assignment: CDR1 GTSNPN and CDR2 SVGIG (reference sequence). Trimming removed 2 bases from V and 1 base from J; junction bases left unmatched: 3. CDR3 length: 14 amino acids. The CDR3 DNA reads TGTGCCTGGAGTCCGGGGGGTGGCACAGATACGCAGTATTTT. Translating it yields CAWSPGGGTDTQYF.